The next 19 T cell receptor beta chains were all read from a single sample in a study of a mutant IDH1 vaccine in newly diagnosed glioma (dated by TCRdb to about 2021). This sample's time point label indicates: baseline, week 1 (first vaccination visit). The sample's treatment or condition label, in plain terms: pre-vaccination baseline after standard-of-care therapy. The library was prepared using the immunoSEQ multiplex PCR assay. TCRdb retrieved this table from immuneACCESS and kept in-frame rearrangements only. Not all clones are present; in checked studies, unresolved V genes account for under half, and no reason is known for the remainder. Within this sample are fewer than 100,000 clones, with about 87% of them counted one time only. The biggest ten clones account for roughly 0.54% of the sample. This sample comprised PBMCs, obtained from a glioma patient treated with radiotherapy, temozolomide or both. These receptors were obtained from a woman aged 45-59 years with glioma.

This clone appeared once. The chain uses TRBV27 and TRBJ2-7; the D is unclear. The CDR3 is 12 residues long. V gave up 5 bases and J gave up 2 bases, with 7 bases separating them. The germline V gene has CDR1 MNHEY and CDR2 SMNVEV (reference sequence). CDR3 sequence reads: CASSPGTYEQYF. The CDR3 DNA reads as TGTGCCAGCAGTCCCGGTACCTACGAGCAGTACTTC.

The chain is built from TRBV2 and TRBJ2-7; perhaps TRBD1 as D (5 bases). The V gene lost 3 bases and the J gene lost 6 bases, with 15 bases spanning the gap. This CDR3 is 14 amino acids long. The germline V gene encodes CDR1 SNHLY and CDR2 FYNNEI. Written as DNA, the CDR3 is TGTGCCAGCAGTGAGGGGCAGGGTGGGCGCGAGCAGTACTTC. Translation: CASSEGQGGREQYF.

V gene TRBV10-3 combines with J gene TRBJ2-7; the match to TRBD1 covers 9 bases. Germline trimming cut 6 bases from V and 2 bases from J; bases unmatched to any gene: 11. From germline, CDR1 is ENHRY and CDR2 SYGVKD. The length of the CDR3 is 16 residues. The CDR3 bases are TGTGCCATCAGGGCTGACAGGGGGAGATCCACCTACGAGCAGTACTTC. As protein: CAIRADRGRSTYEQYF.

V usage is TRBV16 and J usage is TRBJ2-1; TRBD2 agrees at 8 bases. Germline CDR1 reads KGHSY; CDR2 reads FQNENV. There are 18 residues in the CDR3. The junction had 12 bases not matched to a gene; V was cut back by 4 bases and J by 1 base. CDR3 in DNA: TGTGCCAGCAGCCCCCCAGTCGGGCGGGAGGTTTCCTACAATGAGCAGTTCTTC. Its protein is CASSPPVGREVSYNEQFF.

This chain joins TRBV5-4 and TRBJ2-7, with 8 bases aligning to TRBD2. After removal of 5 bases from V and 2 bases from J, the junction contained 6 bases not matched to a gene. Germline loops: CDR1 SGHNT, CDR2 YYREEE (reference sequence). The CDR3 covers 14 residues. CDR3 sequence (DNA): TGTGCCAGCAGGTCGGGACTAGATGCCTACGAGCAGTACTTC. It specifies CASRSGLDAYEQYF. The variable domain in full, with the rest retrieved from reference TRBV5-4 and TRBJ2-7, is ETGVTQSPTHLIKTRGQQVTLRCSSQSGHNTVSWYQQALGQGPQFIFQYYREEENGRGNFPPRFSGLQFPNYSSELNVNALELDDSALYLCASRSGLDAYEQYFGPGTRLTVT.

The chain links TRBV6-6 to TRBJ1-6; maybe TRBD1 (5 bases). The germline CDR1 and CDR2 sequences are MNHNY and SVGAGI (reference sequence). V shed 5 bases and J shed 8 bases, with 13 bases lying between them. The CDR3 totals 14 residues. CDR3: CASSARGRDSPLHF. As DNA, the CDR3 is TGTGCCAGCAGTGCCCGGGGCAGGGATTCACCCCTCCACTTT.

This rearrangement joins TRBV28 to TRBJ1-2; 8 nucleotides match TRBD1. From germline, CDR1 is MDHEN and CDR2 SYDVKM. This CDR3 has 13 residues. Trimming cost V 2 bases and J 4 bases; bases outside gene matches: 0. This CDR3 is CASSLQGAYGYTF. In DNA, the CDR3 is TGTGCCAGCAGTTTACAGGGGGCCTATGGCTACACCTTC.

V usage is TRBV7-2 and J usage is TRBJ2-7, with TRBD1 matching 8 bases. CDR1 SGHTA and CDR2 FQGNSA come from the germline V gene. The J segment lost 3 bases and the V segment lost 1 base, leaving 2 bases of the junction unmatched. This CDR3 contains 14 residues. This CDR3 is CASSLGTGNYEQYF. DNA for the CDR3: TGTGCCAGCAGCTTAGGGACAGGGAACTACGAGCAGTACTTC.

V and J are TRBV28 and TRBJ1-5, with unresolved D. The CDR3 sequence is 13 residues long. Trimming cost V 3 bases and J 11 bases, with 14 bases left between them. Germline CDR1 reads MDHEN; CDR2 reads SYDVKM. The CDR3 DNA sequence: TGTGCCAGCAGTTTTCTTGGCGGCTTGGCCCAGCATTTT. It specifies CASSFLGGLAQHF.

In DNA, the CDR3 is TGTGCCACCCTCCGGGACAATGAGCAGTTCTTC. Its translation: CATLRDNEQFF. The chain joins TRBV28 to TRBJ2-1, with D uncertain. The V gene lost 10 bases and the J gene lost 5 bases, with 9 bases spanning the gap. CDR1 is MDHEN and CDR2 is SYDVKM in the germline V gene. This CDR3 is 11 amino acids long. Supplemented by reference TRBV28 and TRBJ2-1, the full variable domain reads DVKVTQSSRYLVKRTGEKVFLECVQDMDHENMFWYRQDPGLGLRLIYFSYDVKMKEKGDIPEGYSVSREKKERFSLILESASTNQTSMYLCATLRDNEQFFGPGTRLTVL.

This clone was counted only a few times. The CDR3 protein is CASSLEGTGTGELFF. The CDR3, as DNA: TGTGCCAGCAGCTTGGAAGGGACAGGAACCGGGGAGCTGTTTTTT. V usage is TRBV5-4 and J usage is TRBJ2-2, with 8 bases identical to TRBD1. Germline V gives CDR1 SGHNT, CDR2 YYREEE (reference sequence). Trimming removed 0 bases from V and 5 bases from J; junction bases left unmatched: 3. The CDR3 extends over 15 amino acids.

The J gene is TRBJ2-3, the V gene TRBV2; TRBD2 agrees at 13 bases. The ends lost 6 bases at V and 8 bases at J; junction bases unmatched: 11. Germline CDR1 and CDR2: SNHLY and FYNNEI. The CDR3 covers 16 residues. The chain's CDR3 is CASSSGTSGVIGTQYF. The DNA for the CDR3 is TGTGCCAGCAGCTCCGGGACTAGCGGGGTTATTGGTACGCAGTATTTT.

The CDR3 here is CASSQGLGLNQPQHF. The CDR3 region has the DNA TGCGCCAGCAGCCAAGGCCTGGGCCTCAATCAGCCCCAGCATTTT. This chain joins TRBV4-1 and TRBJ1-5; D remains ambiguous. The length of the CDR3 is 15 residues. V was shortened by 1 base and J by 3 bases, with 10 bases between the two germline ends. Germline CDR1 reads MGHRA; CDR2 reads YSYEKL.

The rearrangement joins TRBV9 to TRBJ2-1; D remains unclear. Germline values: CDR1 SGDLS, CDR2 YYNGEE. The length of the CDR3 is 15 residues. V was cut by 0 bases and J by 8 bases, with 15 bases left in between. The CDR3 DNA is TGTGCCAGCAGCGTAGAGAACCAGGCATCGGATGAGCAGTTCTTC. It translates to CASSVENQASDEQFF.

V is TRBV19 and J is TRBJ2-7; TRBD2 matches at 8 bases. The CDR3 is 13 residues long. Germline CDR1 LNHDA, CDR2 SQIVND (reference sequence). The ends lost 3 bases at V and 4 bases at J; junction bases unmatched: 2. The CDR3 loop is CASSIREGYEQYF. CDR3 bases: TGTGCCAGTAGTATCCGGGAGGGGTACGAGCAGTACTTC.

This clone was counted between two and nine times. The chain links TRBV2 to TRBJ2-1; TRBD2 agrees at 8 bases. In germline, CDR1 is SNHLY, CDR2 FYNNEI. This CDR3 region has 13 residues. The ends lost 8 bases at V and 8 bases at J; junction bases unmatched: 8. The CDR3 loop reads CASEGNGRDEQFF. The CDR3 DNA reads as TGTGCCAGCGAGGGAAACGGGAGGGATGAGCAGTTCTTC.

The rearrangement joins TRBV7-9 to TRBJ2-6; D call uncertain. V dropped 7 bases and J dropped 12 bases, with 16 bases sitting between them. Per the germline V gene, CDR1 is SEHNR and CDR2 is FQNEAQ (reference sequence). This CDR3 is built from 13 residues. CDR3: CASIGGGGVVLTF. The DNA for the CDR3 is TGTGCCAGCATAGGTGGCGGTGGGGTCGTCCTGACTTTC. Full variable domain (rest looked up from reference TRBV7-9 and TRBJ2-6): DTGVSQNPRHKITKRGQNVTFRCDPISEHNRLYWYRQTLGQGPEFLTYFQNEAQLEKSRLLSDRFSAERPKGSFSTLEIQRTEQGDSAMYLCASIGGGGVVLTFGAGSRLTVL.

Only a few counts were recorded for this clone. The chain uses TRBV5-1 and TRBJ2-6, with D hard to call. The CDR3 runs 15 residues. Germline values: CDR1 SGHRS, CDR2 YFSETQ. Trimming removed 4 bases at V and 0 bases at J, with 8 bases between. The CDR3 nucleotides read TGCGCCAGCAGCAGGATTGACTCTGGGGCCAACGTCCTGACTTTC. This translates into CASSRIDSGANVLTF.

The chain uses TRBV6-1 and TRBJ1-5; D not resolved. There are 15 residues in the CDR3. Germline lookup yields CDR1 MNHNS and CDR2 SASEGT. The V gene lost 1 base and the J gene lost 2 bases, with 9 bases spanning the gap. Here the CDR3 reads CASSEDPSGNQPQHF. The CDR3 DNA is TGTGCCAGCAGTGAAGACCCCTCAGGCAATCAGCCCCAGCATTTT.